These T cell receptor beta chains were read from a single sample in a study of cytomegalovirus exposure and HLA in healthy donors. Some clones are missing from TCRdb's copy, which holds only in-frame ones; the method was immunoSEQ multiplex PCR. This sample has approximately 140,000 clones; 79% occur once, and the top ten carry 6% to 6.5%. The specimen sequenced was PBMCs. The receptors shown here come from a man aged 45-60 years in good health and CMV-seropositive. The conserved cysteine and the conserved F or W are not part of the CDR3 here.

V gene	CDR3 protein
TRBV27	ASSLWASGATDTQY
TRBV2	ASRVGTVSYNEQF
TRBV10-1	ASSGGTASGNTIY
TRBV30	AWRRQGGEKLF
TRBV10-3	AVPSGRASGELF
TRBV6-1	ASAPPGTGVDEQY
TRBV18	ASVSGNTGELF
TRBV6-1	ASQRDRGMTEAF
TRBV7-3	ASSPGTEVNQPQH
TRBV28	ASSGTSGKTNTGELF
TRBV6-1	ASMGQVFNYGYT
TRBV7-9	ASSYGTRYGYT
TRBV28	ASSGDTVSYGYT
TRBV6-6	ASRSGTGGYEQY
TRBV7-3	ASSLMAGAVADTQY
TRBV11-3	ASSFDRGGSTGELF
TRBV6-9	ASSYSQGHPNTEAF
TRBV10-3	AISGGLAGWASPSNEQF
TRBV5-1	AGSGGAGGDTGELF
TRBV10-1	ASRPPGSYEQY
TRBV7-9	ASSHPMRVGELF
TRBV29-1	SVGTVTEAF
TRBV7-9	ASSSRDRGLEQY
TRBV5-1	ASSSLRGSGLSTEAF
TRBV4-2	ASSQAASGTDTQY
TRBV4-1	ASSQGSVGSSFTDTQY
TRBV9	ASSVGGTGAYEQY